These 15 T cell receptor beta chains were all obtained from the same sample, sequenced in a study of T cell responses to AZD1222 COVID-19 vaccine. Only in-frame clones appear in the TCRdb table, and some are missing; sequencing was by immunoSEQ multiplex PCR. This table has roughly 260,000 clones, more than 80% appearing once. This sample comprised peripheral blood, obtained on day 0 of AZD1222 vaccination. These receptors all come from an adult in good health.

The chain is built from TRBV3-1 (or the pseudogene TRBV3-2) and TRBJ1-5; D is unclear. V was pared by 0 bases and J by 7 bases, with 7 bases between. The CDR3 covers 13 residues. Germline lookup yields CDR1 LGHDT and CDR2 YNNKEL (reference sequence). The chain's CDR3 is CASSQDQRQPQHF. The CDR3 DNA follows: TGTGCCAGCAGCCAAGATCAACGACAGCCCCAGCATTTT.

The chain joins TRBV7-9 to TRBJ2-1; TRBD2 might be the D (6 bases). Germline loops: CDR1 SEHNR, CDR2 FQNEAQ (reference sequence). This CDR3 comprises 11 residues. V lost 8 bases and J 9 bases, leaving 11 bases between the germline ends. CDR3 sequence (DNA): TGTGCCAGCGAACTAGCTGGTGAGCAGTTCTTC. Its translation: CASELAGEQFF.

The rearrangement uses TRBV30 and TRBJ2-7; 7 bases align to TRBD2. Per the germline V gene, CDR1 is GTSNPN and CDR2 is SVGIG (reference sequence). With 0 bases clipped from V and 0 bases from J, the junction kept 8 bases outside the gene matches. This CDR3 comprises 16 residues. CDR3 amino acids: CAWSVHGRPGSYEQYF. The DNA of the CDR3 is TGTGCCTGGAGTGTCCACGGGAGGCCCGGCTCCTACGAGCAGTACTTC.

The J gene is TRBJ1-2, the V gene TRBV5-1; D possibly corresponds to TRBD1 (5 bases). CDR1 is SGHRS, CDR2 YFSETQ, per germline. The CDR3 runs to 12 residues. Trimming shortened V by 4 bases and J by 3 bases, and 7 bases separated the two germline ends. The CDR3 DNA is TGCGCCAGCAGCCCGGGGGACTATGGCTACACCTTC. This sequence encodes CASSPGDYGYTF.

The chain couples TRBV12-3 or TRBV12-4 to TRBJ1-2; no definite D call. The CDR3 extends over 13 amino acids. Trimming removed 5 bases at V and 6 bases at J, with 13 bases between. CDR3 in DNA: TGTGCCAGCAGTGACTCCGGCGGTAATGGCTACACCTTC. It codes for CASSDSGGNGYTF.

CDR3 region: CASSQQGSEKLFF. For the CDR3, the DNA is TGTGCCAGCAGCCAACAGGGTTCGGAAAAACTGTTTTTT. The V gene is TRBV7-9, the J gene TRBJ1-4; D possibly corresponds to TRBD1 (6 bases). From germline, CDR1 is SEHNR and CDR2 FQNEAQ (reference sequence). V dropped 5 bases and J dropped 8 bases, with 12 bases sitting between them. The CDR3 contains 13 residues.

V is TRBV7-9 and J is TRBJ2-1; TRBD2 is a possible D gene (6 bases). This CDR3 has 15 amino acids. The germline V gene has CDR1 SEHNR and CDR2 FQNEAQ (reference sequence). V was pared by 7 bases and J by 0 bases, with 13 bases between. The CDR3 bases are TGTGCCAGCACTCTCCCCGGGGGCTCCTACAATGAGCAGTTCTTC. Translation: CASTLPGGSYNEQFF.

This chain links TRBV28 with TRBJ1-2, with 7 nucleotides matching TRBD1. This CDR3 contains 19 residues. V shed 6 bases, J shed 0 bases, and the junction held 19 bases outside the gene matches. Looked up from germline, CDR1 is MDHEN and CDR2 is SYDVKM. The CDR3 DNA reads TGTGCCAGCAGCCTTGACGTCCGGGACAGTGCTTTACCTAACTATGGCTACACCTTC. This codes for CASSLDVRDSALPNYGYTF.

The CDR3 bases are TGCAGCAAAAACAGAGGACAGGGAGGTAAAAACATTCAGTACTTC. Its translation is CSKNRGQGGKNIQYF. The V call is TRBV29-1, the J call TRBJ2-4; 8 positions agree with TRBD1. V lost 8 bases to trimming and J lost 4 bases; unmatched junction nucleotides: 13. This CDR3 spans 15 amino acids. From germline, CDR1 is SQVTM and CDR2 ANQGSEA.

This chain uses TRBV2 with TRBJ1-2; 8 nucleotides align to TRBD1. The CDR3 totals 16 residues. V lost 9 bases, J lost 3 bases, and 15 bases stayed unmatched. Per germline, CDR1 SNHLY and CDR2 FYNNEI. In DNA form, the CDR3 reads TGTGCCAGTGGGGGACAGGAGCTAACCAACTACTATGGCTACACCTTC. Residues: CASGGQELTNYYGYTF. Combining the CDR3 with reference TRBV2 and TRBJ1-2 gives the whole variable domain EPEVTQTPSHQVTQMGQEVILRCVPISNHLYFYWYRQILGQKVEFLVSFYNNEISEKSEIFDDQFSVERPDGSNFTLKIRSTKLEDSAMYFCASGGQELTNYYGYTFGSGTRLTVV.

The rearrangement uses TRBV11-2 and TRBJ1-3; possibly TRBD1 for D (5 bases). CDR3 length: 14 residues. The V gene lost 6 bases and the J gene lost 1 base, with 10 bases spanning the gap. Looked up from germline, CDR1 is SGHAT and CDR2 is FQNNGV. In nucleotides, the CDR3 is TGTGCCAGCAGACAGGCTGGTTCTGGAAACACCATATATTTT. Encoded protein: CASRQAGSGNTIYF.

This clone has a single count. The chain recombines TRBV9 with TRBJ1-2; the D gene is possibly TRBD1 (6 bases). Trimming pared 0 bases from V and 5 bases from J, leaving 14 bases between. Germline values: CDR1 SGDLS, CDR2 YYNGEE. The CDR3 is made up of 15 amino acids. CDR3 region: CASSVEQGIRYGYTF. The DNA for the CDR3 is TGTGCCAGCAGCGTAGAACAGGGCATTAGGTATGGCTACACCTTC. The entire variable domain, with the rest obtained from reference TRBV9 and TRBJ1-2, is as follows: DSGVTQTPKHLITATGQRVTLRCSPRSGDLSVYWYQQSLDQGLQFLIQYYNGEERAKGNILERFSAQQFPDLHSELNLSSLELGDSALYFCASSVEQGIRYGYTFGSGTRLTVV.

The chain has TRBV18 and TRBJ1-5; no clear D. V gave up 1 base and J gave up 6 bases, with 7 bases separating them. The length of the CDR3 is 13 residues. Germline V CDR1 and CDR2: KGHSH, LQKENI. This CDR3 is CASSPQDGQPQHF. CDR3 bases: TGTGCCAGCTCACCACAGGATGGTCAGCCCCAGCATTTT.

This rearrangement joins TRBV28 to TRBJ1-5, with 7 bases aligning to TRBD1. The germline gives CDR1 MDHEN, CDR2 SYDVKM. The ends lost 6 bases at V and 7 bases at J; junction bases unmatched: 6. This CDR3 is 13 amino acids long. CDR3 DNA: TGTGCCAGCAGACCAGGGGGAAGGCAGCCCCAGCATTTT. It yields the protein CASRPGGRQPQHF.

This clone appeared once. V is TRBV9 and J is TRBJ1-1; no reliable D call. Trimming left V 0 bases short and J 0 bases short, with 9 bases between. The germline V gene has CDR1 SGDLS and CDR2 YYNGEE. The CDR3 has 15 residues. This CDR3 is CASSVGGYLNTEAFF. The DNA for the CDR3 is TGTGCCAGCAGCGTAGGAGGATACCTGAACACTGAAGCTTTCTTT.